These 28 T cell receptor beta chains originate from one sample sequenced in a study of blood T cells in healthy people across ages. Primers used in a second PCR of roughly 7 to 12 cycles were a sample-barcoded 5' primer and a J-beta primer mix. TCRdb re-called the 5' RACE reads with MiXCR, one entry per CDR3 protein. The repertoire holds 350,000 to 450,000 distinct CDR3 sequences, with about 55% as singletons. Sequencing was carried out using blood. These receptors came from a man aged 55 to 70 in good health.

The chain is built from TRBV3-1 and TRBJ2-7, with TRBD2 matching 7 bases. This CDR3 comprises 12 residues. The germline V gene has CDR1 LGHDT and CDR2 YNNKEL (reference sequence). With 2 bases clipped from V and 6 bases from J, the junction kept 1 base outside the gene matches. The CDR3 sequence: CASSQWGGEQYF. The CDR3 DNA is TGTGCCAGCAGCCAATGGGGGGGCGAGCAGTACTTC.

The V call is TRBV28, the J call TRBJ1-4; 10 bases fit TRBD1. Trimming at V came to 5 bases and at J to 8 bases, leaving 8 bases not matched to a gene. The CDR3 covers 15 residues. CDR1 is MDHEN, CDR2 SYDVKM, per germline. Here the CDR3 reads CASSPRDRGREKLFF. Here the CDR3 DNA reads TGTGCCAGCAGTCCAAGGGACAGGGGAAGAGAAAAACTGTTTTTT.

This clonotype was picked up a small number of times. The chain couples TRBV27 to TRBJ1-2, with D uncertain. The CDR3 length is 11 residues. The germline gives CDR1 MNHEY, CDR2 SMNVEV (reference sequence). The germline V and J ends were trimmed by 6 bases and 3 bases, with 5 bases remaining between them. In DNA form, the CDR3 reads TGTGCCAGCAGCGACTACTATGGCTACACCTTC. Translated, it gives CASSDYYGYTF.

This clonotype was recorded a few times. The chain is built from TRBV20-1 and TRBJ2-1; D ambiguous. The CDR3 totals 15 residues. V was cut by 1 base and J by 0 bases, with 10 bases left in between. Germline V lookup: CDR1 DFQATT, CDR2 SNEGSKA (reference sequence). As DNA, the CDR3 is TGCAGTGCTAGAGGATATGATAGCTCCTACAATGAGCAGTTCTTC. Residues: CSARGYDSSYNEQFF.

This clonotype is a singleton in its sample. The chain joins TRBV27 to TRBJ1-6; D is ambiguous. CDR3 length: 15 amino acids. Germline-derived CDR1 and CDR2 are MNHEY and SMNVEV (reference sequence). The ends were cut back, 2 bases at V and 7 bases at J, with 12 bases in the middle. The CDR3 region is CASSLNRGENSPLHF. In DNA form, the CDR3 reads TGTGCCAGCAGTTTAAATCGGGGAGAGAATTCACCCCTCCACTTT.

This clonotype was counted at least ten times. J is TRBJ2-7 and V is TRBV5-5; 9 nucleotides match TRBD1. The germline gives CDR1 SGHKS, CDR2 YYEKEE (reference sequence). Trimming at V came to 1 base and at J to 0 bases, leaving 11 bases not matched to a gene. The CDR3 has 18 residues. As DNA, the CDR3 is TGTGCCAGCAGCTTGAAATTTAGGGACAGGGTCGTCTCCTACGAGCAGTACTTC. Protein product: CASSLKFRDRVVSYEQYF.

This chain connects TRBV14 to TRBJ2-7; D is unresolved. Germline CDR1 is SGHDN and CDR2 is FVKESK. CDR3 size: 14 residues. The germline V and J ends were trimmed by 1 base and 0 bases, with 7 bases remaining between them. The CDR3 protein is CASSQARSSYEQYF. CDR3 in DNA: TGTGCCAGCAGCCAAGCCAGGAGCTCCTACGAGCAGTACTTC.

J is TRBJ2-1 and V is TRBV4-2; D uncertain. The V and J ends lost 0 bases and 0 bases respectively, with 6 bases between them. The CDR3 totals 15 residues. CDR1 and CDR2 (germline): LGHNA, YNFKEQ. In DNA form, the CDR3 reads TGTGCCAGCAGCCAAGAACCCAGCTCCTACAATGAGCAGTTCTTC. Protein product: CASSQEPSSYNEQFF.

This clonotype was recorded at least ten times. The gene calls are TRBV24-1 and TRBJ1-2; D is unresolved. V was clipped by 1 base and J by 6 bases, with 11 bases between them. The CDR3 sequence is 14 residues long. CDR1 is KGHDR, CDR2 SFDVKD, per germline. As DNA, the CDR3 is TGTGCCACCAGTGATTTCCGGCAGGTCAATGGCTACACCTTC. The encoded protein is CATSDFRQVNGYTF.

A few counts support this clonotype. This rearrangement joins TRBV6-5 to TRBJ2-7; D may be TRBD2 (5 bases). Germline V gives CDR1 MNHEY, CDR2 SVGAGI. Trimming pared 5 bases from V and 3 bases from J, leaving 14 bases between. The CDR3 is 14 residues long. Here the CDR3 reads CASSPTRGNYEQYF. In nucleotides, the CDR3 is TGTGCCAGCAGTCCCACCCGAGGGAACTACGAGCAGTACTTC.

The chain has TRBV5-1 and TRBJ1-2, with D maybe TRBD1 (6 bases). CDR1 is SGHRS, CDR2 YFSETQ, per germline. The CDR3 has 16 amino acids. Deletions cut 0 bases from V and 8 bases from J, with 20 bases between. The CDR3: CASSLEETGKRGGYTF. CDR3 sequence (DNA): TGCGCCAGCAGCTTGGAGGAGACAGGAAAAAGGGGCGGCTACACCTTC.

As for this clonotype: The junction departs from the called germline gene at one end, perhaps through a read error. V usage is TRBV7-2 and J usage is TRBJ1-1; no firm D call. CDR3 length: 14 residues. The germline CDR1 and CDR2 sequences are SGHTA and FQGNSA. DNA for the CDR3: TGTGCCAGCAGCTTAGGCCCCATGAACACTGAAACTTTCTTT. Translating it yields CASSLGPMNTETFF. The variable domain in full, completed from reference TRBV7-2 and TRBJ1-1, reads GAGVSQSPSNKVTEKGKDVELRCDPISGHTALYWYRQSLGQGLEFLIYFQGNSAPDKSGLPSDRFSAERTGGSVSTLTIQRTQQEDSAVYLCASSLGPMNTETFFGQGTRLTVV.

The sample holds many counts of this clonotype. The chain carries TRBV6-4 and TRBJ2-7; D call uncertain. The CDR3 loop spans 13 amino acids. V lost 5 bases, J lost 5 bases, and 13 bases lay in between. From germline, CDR1 is MRHNA and CDR2 SNTAGT. CDR3 in amino acids: CASSKGPEDEQYF. As DNA, the CDR3 is TGTGCCAGCAGTAAGGGCCCCGAGGACGAGCAGTACTTC.

This clonotype has just one count. The chain recombines TRBV7-2 with TRBJ2-4; tentative D call: TRBD2 (5 bases). The DNA end is more similar to TRBJ2-7, so the J call may be wrong. This CDR3 is built from 13 residues. Germline V gene data show CDR1 as SGHTA and CDR2 as FQGNSA. CDR3 protein: CASSWGELYEQYF. The CDR3 DNA reads as TGTGCCAGCAGCTGGGGAGAACTCTACGAGCAGTACTTC.

The V gene is TRBV20-1, the J gene TRBJ2-3, with 8 bases lining up with TRBD2. Germline-derived CDR1 and CDR2 are DFQATT and SNEGSKA (reference sequence). The CDR3 runs 14 residues. The V and J ends lost 0 bases and 3 bases, in that order; junction bases with no gene match: 2. CDR3 amino acids: CSARDIAGTDTQYF. The CDR3 bases are TGCAGTGCTAGAGATATAGCGGGGACAGATACGCAGTATTTT.

This clonotype was seen ten or more times. The J gene is TRBJ2-7, the V gene TRBV20-1; 12 nucleotides match TRBD2. This CDR3 is 15 amino acids long. Per germline, CDR1 DFQATT and CDR2 SNEGSKA (reference sequence). The V segment lost 0 bases and the J segment 3 bases; nucleotides outside the gene matches: 3. The CDR3 spells CSARDRTSGVYEQYF. DNA of the CDR3: TGCAGTGCTAGAGATAGGACTAGCGGGGTCTACGAGCAGTACTTC.

V usage is TRBV5-1 and J usage is TRBJ2-1; D tentatively reads TRBD1 or TRBD2 (5 bases each). Germline CDR1 and CDR2: SGHRS and YFSETQ. This CDR3 region has 15 residues. V was cut by 0 bases and J by 2 bases, with 9 bases left in between. CDR3 nucleotides: TGCGCCAGCAGCTTGGGTGGGGGAACCTACAATGAGCAGTTCTTC. This gives the protein CASSLGGGTYNEQFF.

J is TRBJ2-2 and V is TRBV7-2; no clear D. The V and J ends lost 2 bases and 0 bases respectively, with 4 bases between them. Germline CDR1 is SGHTA and CDR2 is FQGNSA. CDR3 length: 14 residues. This chain's CDR3 is CASSLKANTGELFF. Here the CDR3 DNA reads TGTGCCAGCAGCTTAAAGGCGAACACCGGGGAGCTGTTTTTT.

The rearrangement uses TRBV3-1 and TRBJ2-5; D is perhaps TRBD1 (6 bases). The end of the DNA fits TRBJ2-7 better, so the J call may be wrong. The CDR3 runs to 14 residues. Germline V CDR1 and CDR2: LGHDT, YNNKEL (reference sequence). This CDR3 reads CASSQEGGTYEQYF. The CDR3, as DNA: TGTGCCAGCAGCCAAGAAGGGGGAACCTACGAGCAGTACTTC.

Comments on this clonotype: One end of the junction varies from germline; a read error may be responsible. This chain joins TRBV18 and TRBJ2-1; D unresolved. This CDR3 region has 14 residues. Germline CDR1 reads KGHSH; CDR2 reads LQKENI. The CDR3 is CASSPDRKYSEQFF. The CDR3 DNA reads as TGTGCCAGCTCACCGGACCGAAAATACAGTGAGCAGTTCTTC. Full variable domain (missing parts from reference TRBV18 and TRBJ2-1): NAGVMQNPRHLVRRRGQEARLRCSPMKGHSHVYWYRQLPEEGLKFMVYLQKENIIDESGMPKERFSAEFPKEGPSILRIQQVVRGDSAAYFCASSPDRKYSEQFFGPGTRLTVL.

This chain uses TRBV20-1 with TRBJ2-7; 8 bases map to TRBD1. The CDR3 totals 13 residues. V shed 5 bases, J shed 1 base, and the junction held 4 bases outside the gene matches. Germline CDR1 is DFQATT and CDR2 is SNEGSKA (reference sequence). The CDR3 coding sequence is TGCAGTGCTCAGGACAGGGTTTCCTACGAGCAGTACTTC. This encodes CSAQDRVSYEQYF.

The rearrangement joins TRBV30 to TRBJ1-6; the match to TRBD1 covers 7 bases. This CDR3 has 14 amino acids. Germline loops: CDR1 GTSNPN, CDR2 SVGIG (reference sequence). The ends lost 3 bases at V and 8 bases at J; junction bases unmatched: 7. CDR3 amino acids: CAWRDRYGDSPLHF. CDR3 DNA sequence: TGTGCCTGGAGGGACAGGTATGGGGATTCACCCCTCCACTTT.

The CDR3 protein is CASEGGVNTEAFF. CDR3 nucleotide sequence: TGTGCCAGCGAGGGGGGAGTGAACACTGAAGCTTTCTTT. The chain links TRBV28 to TRBJ1-1, with D maybe TRBD1 (6 bases). The CDR3 spans 13 residues. Germline lookup yields CDR1 MDHEN and CDR2 SYDVKM. Trimming shortened V by 8 bases and J by 0 bases, and 10 bases separated the two germline ends.

The chain combines TRBV7-3 with TRBJ1-2, with D maybe TRBD1 (6 bases). Per germline, CDR1 SGHTA and CDR2 FQGTGA. Trimming removed 5 bases at V and 3 bases at J, with 13 bases between. The CDR3 has 14 residues. CDR3 DNA sequence: TGTGCCAGCAGCCCCGGGCAGGGGCACTATGGCTACACCTTC. Its translation is CASSPGQGHYGYTF.

The chain links TRBV4-1 to TRBJ2-2; tentative D call: TRBD2 (7 bases). The CDR3 spans 18 residues. CDR1 and CDR2 from the germline V gene are MGHRA and YSYEKL. Trimming took off 0 bases at V and 6 bases at J, with 20 bases between the two ends. For the CDR3, the DNA is TGCGCCAGCAGCCAAGAGCGGGCGGGGGCGACGATGTCCGGGGAGCTGTTTTTT. It codes for CASSQERAGATMSGELFF.

Comments on this clonotype: Being one base from a much bigger clone, this may be a read error. V gene TRBV28 combines with J gene TRBJ2-5, with D perhaps TRBD2 (5 bases). V was pared by 8 bases and J by 2 bases, with 18 bases between. CDR3 length: 15 amino acids. The germline gives CDR1 MDHEN, CDR2 SYDVKM. The CDR3: CASGPGSAGQETQYF. CDR3 sequence (DNA): TGTGCCAGCGGCCCGGGGTCGGCGGGTCAAGAGACCCAGTACTTC.

The J gene is TRBJ1-2, the V gene TRBV28; 8 bases fit TRBD1. With V trimmed by 6 bases and J by 4 bases, 7 bases remained unmatched. In germline, CDR1 is MDHEN, CDR2 SYDVKM. The length of the CDR3 is 14 residues. The CDR3 is CASSSLGQGYGYTF. For the CDR3, the DNA is TGTGCCAGCAGCTCTCTCGGACAGGGCTATGGCTACACCTTC.

The rearrangement uses TRBV7-2 and TRBJ2-4; D is uncertain. The last part of the DNA fits TRBJ2-7 better; the J call may be wrong. Germline-derived CDR1 and CDR2 are SGHTA and FQGNSA. The CDR3 runs to 14 residues. CDR3 residues: CASSVVSLAYEQYF. The CDR3 DNA follows: TGTGCCAGCAGCGTAGTATCTCTAGCCTACGAGCAGTACTTC.